These 7 T cell receptor beta chains were sequenced from one sample in a study of T-cell memory formation after mild COVID-19. TCRdb passed the 5' RACE reads through MiXCR, listing each CDR3 protein once. The sample has 85,000 to 120,000 distinct CDR3 sequences, roughly an eighth seen once; the top ten hold 27%. The source material was PBMCs or a T cell subset sorted from them (not recorded which). These receptors all stem from an adult woman who had mild COVID-19 (a few samples of this study predate the infection). Cell type and time point are not known.

The chain is built from TRBV28 and TRBJ2-7; D gene ambiguous. V gave up 8 bases and J gave up 2 bases, with 13 bases separating them. The CDR3 is made up of 13 amino acids. Germline loops: CDR1 MDHEN, CDR2 SYDVKM. CDR3 DNA sequence: TGTGCCAGCTGCCTGGACGGAACCTACGAGCAGTACTTC. It encodes CASCLDGTYEQYF.

This clonotype has more than one count but fewer than ten. The chain uses TRBV9 and TRBJ2-7; 7 bases align to TRBD2. The CDR3 length is 14 residues. CDR1 SGDLS and CDR2 YYNGEE come from the germline V gene. After removal of 3 bases from V and 0 bases from J, the junction contained 3 bases not matched to a gene. CDR3 sequence reads: CASSAWGGSYEQYF. CDR3 nucleotides: TGTGCCAGCAGCGCATGGGGGGGCTCCTACGAGCAGTACTTC.

DNA for the CDR3: TGCGCCAGCAGCCAAGATCAACAGGTCTATGGCTACACCTTC. Translating it yields CASSQDQQVYGYTF. The chain has TRBV4-3 and TRBJ1-2, with D possibly being TRBD1 (5 bases). V gave up 0 bases and J gave up 4 bases, with 9 bases separating them. Germline V gene sequence: CDR1 LGHNA, CDR2 YSLEER. This CDR3 spans 14 amino acids.

This clonotype was observed a handful of times. This chain joins TRBV12-3 or TRBV12-4 and TRBJ2-3; D is unclear. This CDR3 spans 14 amino acids. The ends were cut back, 4 bases at V and 2 bases at J, with 10 bases in the middle. The CDR3 DNA reads TGTGCCAGCAGTTCGGTTGACTCCACAGATACGCAGTATTTT. Its protein product is CASSSVDSTDTQYF.

In regard to this clonotype: At one end the junction does not follow the germline gene, possibly because of a read error. The V and J genes are TRBV7-7 and TRBJ2-7; D is possibly TRBD1 (7 bases). Per germline, CDR1 SSHAT and CDR2 FNYEAQ (reference sequence). The CDR3 has 14 amino acids. The DNA for the CDR3 is TGTGCTAGCAGCTTAGCGGCAGGGGGATACGAGCAGTACTTC. Translating gives CASSLAAGGYEQYF.

This clonotype was observed at least ten times. The V call is TRBV5-1, the J call TRBJ2-1; the match to TRBD2 covers 11 bases. The CDR3 length is 15 residues. Germline V gene sequence: CDR1 SGHRS, CDR2 YFSETQ. V gave up 4 bases and J gave up 3 bases; unmatched junction bases: 3. The CDR3 bases are TGCGCCAGCAGCACGGGACTAGCGGACTACAATGAGCAGTTCTTC. This encodes CASSTGLADYNEQFF.

V and J are TRBV4-2 and TRBJ2-1, with TRBD2 matching over 10 bases. CDR1 LGHNA and CDR2 YNFKEQ come from the germline V gene. CDR3 length: 16 amino acids. V was clipped by 0 bases and J by 4 bases; unmatched bases: 3. This CDR3 reads CASSQDLLAGYNEQFF. The CDR3 DNA reads TGTGCCAGCAGCCAAGATCTACTAGCGGGATACAATGAGCAGTTCTTC.